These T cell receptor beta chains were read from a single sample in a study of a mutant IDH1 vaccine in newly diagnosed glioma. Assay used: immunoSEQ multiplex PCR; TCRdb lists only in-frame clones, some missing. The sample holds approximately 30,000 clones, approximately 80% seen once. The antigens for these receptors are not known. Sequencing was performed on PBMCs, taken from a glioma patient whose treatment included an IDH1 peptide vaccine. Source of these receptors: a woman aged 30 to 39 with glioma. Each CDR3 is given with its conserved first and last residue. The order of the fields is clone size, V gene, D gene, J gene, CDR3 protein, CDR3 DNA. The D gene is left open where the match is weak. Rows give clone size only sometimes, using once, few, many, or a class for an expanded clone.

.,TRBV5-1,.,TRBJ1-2,CASRPNRDGYTF,TGCGCCAGCAGACCGAACAGGGATGGCTACACCTTC
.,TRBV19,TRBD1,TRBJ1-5,CASRQGWQTEPQHF,TGTGCCAGTAGACAGGGGTGGCAGACTGAGCCCCAGCATTTT
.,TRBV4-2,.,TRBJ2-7,CASSQDRTSHEQYF,TGTGCCAGCAGCCAAGATAGGACATCCCACGAGCAGTACTTC
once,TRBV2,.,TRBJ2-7,CASSDYEQYF,TGTGCCAGCAGCGACTACGAGCAGTACTTC
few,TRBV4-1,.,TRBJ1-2,CASSQELSGARSYTF,TGCGCCAGCAGCCAAGAGCTGTCAGGGGCCAGGAGCTACACCTTC
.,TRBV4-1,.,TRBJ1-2,CASSQVVGSYGYTF,TGCGCCAGCAGCCAAGTGGTGGGATCCTATGGCTACACCTTC
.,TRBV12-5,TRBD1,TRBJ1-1,CASGLATGGGTEAFF,TGTGCTAGTGGTTTGGCGACAGGGGGGGGCACTGAAGCTTTCTTT
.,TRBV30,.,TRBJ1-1,CAWSVHRVTEAFF,TGTGCCTGGAGTGTACACCGGGTCACTGAAGCTTTCTTT
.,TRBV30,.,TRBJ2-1,CAWSVLRWASYNEQFF,TGTGCCTGGAGTGTACTCAGGTGGGCCTCCTACAATGAGCAGTTCTTC
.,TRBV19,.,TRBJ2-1,CASSGGPLYNEQFF,TGTGCCAGTAGCGGGGGCCCCTTGTACAATGAGCAGTTCTTC
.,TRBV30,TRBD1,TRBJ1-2,CAWSGWTGDNYGYTF,TGTGCCTGGAGTGGGTGGACAGGGGATAACTATGGCTACACCTTC
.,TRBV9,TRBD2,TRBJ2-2,CASSEAGGTPNTGELFF,TGTGCCAGCAGCGAGGCGGGGGGGACACCGAACACCGGGGAGCTGTTTTTT
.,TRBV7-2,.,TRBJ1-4,CASSLGQTTNEKLFF,TGTGCCAGCAGCTTAGGACAGACAACTAATGAAAAACTGTTTTTT
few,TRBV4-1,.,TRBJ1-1,CASSLTNAGKGRPEAFF,TGCGCCAGCAGCCTTACCAATGCCGGGAAAGGGAGACCTGAAGCTTTCTTT
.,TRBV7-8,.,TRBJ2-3,CASSVDRGEDTQYF,TGTGCCAGCAGCGTAGACCGGGGTGAGGATACGCAGTATTTT
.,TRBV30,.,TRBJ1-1,CAWSVNSMNTEAFF,TGTGCCTGGAGTGTAAACTCAATGAACACTGAAGCTTTCTTT
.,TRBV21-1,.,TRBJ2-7,CASSKGGPRNEQYF,TGTGCCAGCAGCAAAGGGGGGCCCAGGAACGAGCAGTACTTC